This T cell receptor beta chain was recorded in a study of radiotherapy plus CTLA-4 blockade in lung cancer. Across the study: Disease control was present in roughly 30% of patients, and objective responses in approximately 20%.

Study findings and constraints: Response was reportedly best predicted by early blood T cell clone dynamics, with interferon-beta. Researchers report tumor-derived TCR clones expanding in blood after radiotherapy plus ipilimumab.

With respect to this clone: Its specificity is not known.

TCRdb's copy holds only in-frame clones and misses some; the assay was immunoSEQ multiplex PCR. The data contain approximately 53,000 clones, approximately 84% of them singletons. The TCR comes from a human donor with non-small cell lung cancer whose response to radiotherapy plus ipilimumab could not be evaluated. Material: peripheral blood, obtained from a patient treated with radiotherapy plus ipilimumab.

The CDR3 sequence is CASSPDKRTDTQYF. CDR3 DNA: TGTGCCAGCAGCCCAGACAAACGCACAGATACGCAGTATTTT. The chain joins TRBV11-2 to TRBJ2-3; no definite D call. Trimming removed 5 bases at V and 1 base at J, with 10 bases between. The CDR3 runs 14 residues. Looked up from germline, CDR1 is SGHAT and CDR2 is FQNNGV.